This T cell receptor beta chain originates from a study of T cells of healthy individuals. TCRdb reprocessed the 5' RACE reads with MiXCR, giving one entry per CDR3 protein. The sample records 75,000 to 95,000 distinct CDR3 sequences, about 4.8% being singletons. Trimming cost V 6 bases and J 1 base, with 14 bases left between them. The CDR3 sequence is 15 residues long. Looked up from germline, CDR1 is MNHEY and CDR2 is SVGAGI. The clonotype comes from a female donor in good health. V usage is TRBV6-5 and J usage is TRBJ2-3; the D gene is possibly TRBD2 (6 bases). In DNA, the CDR3 is TGTGCCAGCAGAGCGAACGGCGGGGGCACAGATACGCAGTATTTT. Its translation is CASRANGGGTDTQYF.